What follows are 24 T cell receptor beta chains derived from one specimen sequenced in a study of T cell responses to AZD1222 COVID-19 vaccine. Method: immunoSEQ multiplex PCR; TCRdb's copy keeps in-frame clones and lacks some. Counted here are around 130,000 clones, around 90% occurring once; the ten biggest clones make up about 3%. The sample in question was peripheral blood, obtained on day 0 of AZD1222 vaccination. Source of these receptors: an adult in good health.

The CDR3 sequence: CASSGQGRTSGFTPHTGELFF. The CDR3 nucleotides are TGTGCCAGCAGCGGACAGGGGCGGACTAGCGGGTTTACCCCACACACCGGGGAGCTGTTTTTT. The chain links TRBV9 to TRBJ2-2; 11 bases are a match to TRBD2. From germline, CDR1 is SGDLS and CDR2 YYNGEE. J gave up 3 bases and V 3 bases, and 19 bases lay outside the gene matches. The CDR3 runs to 21 residues. The full variable domain, in which reference TRBV9 and TRBJ2-2 provide the parts outside the CDR3, is DSGVTQTPKHLITATGQRVTLRCSPRSGDLSVYWYQQSLDQGLQFLIQYYNGEERAKGNILERFSAQQFPDLHSELNLSSLELGDSALYFCASSGQGRTSGFTPHTGELFFGEGSRLTVL.

The rearrangement joins TRBV6-1 to TRBJ2-7, with no clear D. The germline gives CDR1 MNHNS, CDR2 SASEGT. The V end was cut by 1 base, the J end by 9 bases, with 13 bases between. The CDR3 loop spans 13 amino acids. Here the CDR3 reads CASSEEPTVGQYF. The CDR3 DNA sequence: TGTGCCAGCAGTGAAGAGCCCACCGTGGGGCAGTACTTC.

A remark on this clone: At the DNA level, this CDR3 is encoded by other sequences in the same sample as well. This rearrangement joins TRBV19 to TRBJ2-7; no clear D. The CDR3 sequence is 12 residues long. In germline, CDR1 is LNHDA, CDR2 SQIVND (reference sequence). V lost 4 bases, J lost 4 bases, and 8 bases lay in between. CDR3 protein: CASSSSSYEQYF. The CDR3, as DNA: TGTGCCAGTAGTAGCAGTTCTTACGAGCAGTACTTC.

CDR3 bases: TGTGCCAGCAGTTTAAGGGCCACAGATACGCAGTATTTT. Translated, it gives CASSLRATDTQYF. J is TRBJ2-3 and V is TRBV27; D gene ambiguous. V shed 2 bases and J shed 2 bases, with 5 bases lying between them. Germline assignment: CDR1 MNHEY and CDR2 SMNVEV (reference sequence). CDR3 length: 13 amino acids.

This clone was observed a handful of times. This chain connects TRBV5-6 to TRBJ1-3; no firm D call. CDR1 is SGHDT, CDR2 YYEEEE, per germline. V gave up 5 bases and J gave up 0 bases, with 12 bases separating them. The CDR3 is 15 residues long. The CDR3 loop reads CASSLLGDSGNTIYF. The DNA of the CDR3 is TGTGCCAGCAGTTTGCTAGGCGACTCTGGAAACACCATATATTTT.

A remark on this clone: Other DNA sequences in the sample encode the same CDR3. V usage is TRBV7-2 and J usage is TRBJ1-4; the match to TRBD1 covers 7 bases. The V gene end was trimmed by 1 base and the J gene end by 7 bases; junction bases not matched to a gene: 3. Germline V gene sequence: CDR1 SGHTA, CDR2 FQGNSA. There are 14 residues in the CDR3. In DNA, the CDR3 is TGTGCCAGCAGCTTAGACAGGGGAGGTGAAAAACTGTTTTTT. Its translation is CASSLDRGGEKLFF. The full variable domain, rest sourced from reference TRBV7-2 and TRBJ1-4, is GAGVSQSPSNKVTEKGKDVELRCDPISGHTALYWYRQSLGQGLEFLIYFQGNSAPDKSGLPSDRFSAERTGGSVSTLTIQRTQQEDSAVYLCASSLDRGGEKLFFGSGTQLSVL.

The rearrangement links TRBV7-6 to TRBJ2-1; 9 positions agree with TRBD2. V was pared by 4 bases and J by 4 bases, with 8 bases of the junction left unmatched. The CDR3 is made up of 16 amino acids. Germline V gene sequence: CDR1 SGHVS, CDR2 FNYEAQ. CDR3 amino acids: CASSSLTSGLYNEQFF. The CDR3 DNA sequence: TGTGCCAGCAGCTCGTTGACTAGCGGTCTATACAATGAGCAGTTCTTC.

The CDR3 sequence is CASSQTGAYEQYF. DNA for the CDR3: TGTGCCAGCAGCCAAACAGGGGCCTACGAGCAGTACTTC. The V call is TRBV3-1 (or the pseudogene TRBV3-2), the J call TRBJ2-7; 7 bases align to TRBD1. Germline-derived CDR1 and CDR2 are LGHDT and YNNKEL (reference sequence). The CDR3 sequence is 13 residues long. V was pared by 2 bases and J by 2 bases, with 0 bases of the junction left unmatched.

This chain links TRBV28 with TRBJ1-3, with D hard to call. The germline CDR1 and CDR2 sequences are MDHEN and SYDVKM. Trimming stripped 2 bases from V and 2 bases from J, with 7 bases between. The CDR3 spans 14 residues. CDR3 protein: CASSLVQTGNTIYF. In DNA form, the CDR3 reads TGTGCCAGCAGTTTAGTACAAACTGGAAACACCATATATTTT.

V is TRBV6-5 and J is TRBJ2-5, with D tentatively TRBD1 (5 bases). Germline V CDR1 and CDR2: MNHEY, SVGAGI. The length of the CDR3 is 13 residues. Trimming removed 7 bases from V and 2 bases from J, with 11 bases in between. CDR3 amino acids: CASNRRGQETQYF. In DNA, the CDR3 is TGTGCCAGCAACCGTAGGGGTCAAGAGACCCAGTACTTC.

This chain connects TRBV9 to TRBJ2-6; D possibly corresponds to TRBD1 (5 bases). CDR1 is SGDLS, CDR2 YYNGEE, per germline. The CDR3 length is 18 residues. The ends were cut back, 0 bases at V and 0 bases at J, with 13 bases in the middle. CDR3 nucleotides: TGTGCCAGCAGCGTAGGAAACAGGATTTCCTCTGGGGCCAACGTCCTGACTTTC. This encodes CASSVGNRISSGANVLTF.

This chain connects TRBV27 to TRBJ1-5; D remains unclear. There are 13 residues in the CDR3. Germline CDR1 and CDR2: MNHEY and SMNVEV (reference sequence). V lost 7 bases and J lost 4, with 11 bases in between. In nucleotides, the CDR3 is TGTGCCAGCACCCGGGGAGCTAATCAGCCCCAGCATTTT. Its protein is CASTRGANQPQHF.

The chain has TRBV27 and TRBJ2-3; 12 nucleotides agree with TRBD2. This CDR3 region has 16 residues. Germline CDR1 is MNHEY and CDR2 is SMNVEV (reference sequence). Germline trimming cut 3 bases from V and 3 bases from J; bases unmatched to any gene: 4. CDR3 amino acids: CASSFSLAGGTDTQYF. CDR3 coding DNA: TGTGCCAGCAGTTTCAGCCTAGCGGGAGGGACAGATACGCAGTATTTT.

This clone was found a few times. The V and J genes are TRBV30 and TRBJ2-3; TRBD2 matches at 7 bases. Germline-derived CDR1 and CDR2 are GTSNPN and SVGIG (reference sequence). This CDR3 has 15 amino acids. Germline trimming cut 0 bases from V and 0 bases from J; bases unmatched to any gene: 3. The CDR3 DNA reads TGTGCCTGGAGTGTATGGGGGGGAAGCACAGATACGCAGTATTTT. This gives the protein CAWSVWGGSTDTQYF.

The chain couples TRBV6-2 or TRBV6-3 to TRBJ2-3, with TRBD2 matching over 11 bases. This CDR3 contains 16 residues. CDR1 and CDR2 (germline): MNHEY, SVGEGT. V lost 5 bases, J lost 6 bases, and 10 bases stayed unmatched. In nucleotides, the CDR3 is TGTGCCAGCAGTCTCCAACTAGCGGGAGTAGGTGATACGCAGTATTTT. It codes for CASSLQLAGVGDTQYF.

This clone was seen only once. The chain couples TRBV19 to TRBJ1-1; D perhaps matches TRBD1 (5 bases). The CDR3 has 15 residues. V dropped 7 bases and J dropped 4 bases, with 19 bases sitting between them. Germline lookup yields CDR1 LNHDA and CDR2 SQIVND (reference sequence). The CDR3 bases are TGTGCCAGTACCCGGGACGCCACCATCGTCACTGAAGCTTTCTTT. The encoded protein is CASTRDATIVTEAFF.

The CDR3, as DNA: TGTGCCAGCAGTGCCAGAGACCATTCCGCAACCTACGAGCAGTACTTC. Protein product: CASSARDHSATYEQYF. The chain couples TRBV6-4 to TRBJ2-7; D not certain. Trimming pared 4 bases from V and 2 bases from J, leaving 18 bases between. Germline V gene lookup returns CDR1 MRHNA and CDR2 SNTAGT. The CDR3 spans 16 residues.

The CDR3 bases are TGTGCCAGCTCACGGGAATCTGGCACCGGGGAGCTGTTTTTT. Residues: CASSRESGTGELFF. The chain is built from TRBV18 and TRBJ2-2, with no clear D. CDR1 is KGHSH, CDR2 LQKENI, per germline. The length of the CDR3 is 14 residues. V dropped 4 bases and J dropped 4 bases, with 10 bases sitting between them.

The rearrangement joins TRBV6-2 or TRBV6-3 to TRBJ1-1; the match to TRBD1 covers 9 bases. The CDR3 has 15 residues. CDR1 and CDR2 from the germline V gene are MNHEY and SVGEGT. Trimming cost V 6 bases and J 0 bases; bases outside gene matches: 5. The CDR3 DNA is TGTGCCAGCAGCCCGGGGACAGGGCTGAACACTGAAGCTTTCTTT. Translating gives CASSPGTGLNTEAFF.

The chain couples TRBV29-1 to TRBJ2-1, with a weak D call TRBD2 (5 bases). The V end was cut by 0 bases, the J end by 10 bases, with 13 bases between. CDR1 and CDR2 from the germline V gene are SQVTM and ANQGSEA. The CDR3 covers 13 residues. The CDR3 here is CSVEELVWSEQFF. The CDR3 DNA reads as TGCAGCGTTGAAGAACTAGTTTGGAGCGAGCAGTTCTTC.

The chain couples TRBV13 to TRBJ2-7; the D gene could be TRBD1 or TRBD2 (5 bases each). V was shortened by 3 bases and J by 5 bases, with 23 bases between the two germline ends. CDR1 and CDR2 (germline): PRHDT, FYEKMQ (reference sequence). The CDR3 sequence is 17 residues long. The CDR3 DNA reads TGTGCCAGCAGCTTGGGACGCTGGGCCCGGGGATTCAACGAGCAGTACTTC. This sequence encodes CASSLGRWARGFNEQYF. Using reference TRBV13 and TRBJ2-7 for the parts outside the CDR3, the full variable domain is AAGVIQSPRHLIKEKRETATLKCYPIPRHDTVYWYQQGPGQDPQFLISFYEKMQSDKGSIPDRFSAQQFSDYHSELNMSSLELGDSALYFCASSLGRWARGFNEQYFGPGTRLTVT.

The chain employs TRBV9 and TRBJ2-7; no clear D. The CDR3 has 15 amino acids. CDR1 SGDLS and CDR2 YYNGEE come from the germline V gene. Trimming shortened V by 1 base and J by 0 bases, and 11 bases separated the two germline ends. For the CDR3, the DNA is TGTGCCAGCAGCGTAACAGCTGGGGACTCCTACGAGCAGTACTTC. It codes for CASSVTAGDSYEQYF.

CDR3 sequence (DNA): TGTGCCAGCAACAGGGATGGGTTCGCAGATACGCAGTATTTT. Translating it yields CASNRDGFADTQYF. The chain is built from TRBV2 and TRBJ2-3, with D possibly matching TRBD1 (6 bases). CDR1 and CDR2 (germline): SNHLY, FYNNEI. Between the trimmed V and J ends, which lost 7 bases and 4 bases, there was a span of 15 bases. This CDR3 is built from 14 residues.

This chain joins TRBV28 and TRBJ1-2; D might be TRBD1 (6 bases). Germline lookup yields CDR1 MDHEN and CDR2 SYDVKM. Trimming took off 7 bases at V and 3 bases at J, with 18 bases between the two ends. The CDR3 has 15 residues. The CDR3 spells CASTILQGIDYGYTF. The CDR3 DNA sequence: TGTGCCAGCACCATCCTACAGGGTATCGACTATGGCTACACCTTC.